Presented here are 29 T cell receptor beta chains from one specimen sequenced in a study of CD8+CD57+ T cells in acquired aplastic anemia. Researchers used genomic DNA as the template to profile TCR beta VDJ and CDR3. TCRdb called the reads again in MiXCR, with one record for every CDR3 protein. The table records about 210,000 distinct CDR3 sequences, 34% of them present only once. Sequenced input: sorted CD4+, CD8+, or CD8+CD57+ T cells (not recorded which) from PBMCs. The receptor set was obtained from a human donor in good health, serving as a control.

Many counts were recorded for this clonotype. This chain uses TRBV9 with TRBJ2-5; weak D call: TRBD2 (6 bases). CDR3 size: 14 residues. Looked up from germline, CDR1 is SGDLS and CDR2 is YYNGEE. V was pared by 3 bases and J by 5 bases, with 14 bases between. The chain's CDR3 is CASSERLGTETQYF. The CDR3 DNA follows: TGTGCCAGCAGCGAGAGACTAGGGACGGAGACCCAGTACTTC.

This clonotype was observed at least ten times. The V and J genes are TRBV19 and TRBJ1-4; D may be TRBD1 (5 bases). Per germline, CDR1 LNHDA and CDR2 SQIVND (reference sequence). V lost 5 bases, J lost 7 bases, and 17 bases lay in between. The CDR3 loop spans 15 amino acids. CDR3 in DNA: TGTGCCAGTAGTCCCCCCCGGAGGGGAGGTGAAAAACTGTTTTTT. It yields the protein CASSPPRRGGEKLFF.

To note about this clonotype: A single base separates this from a much larger clone, so it may be a read error. Since the CDR3 does not end with the conserved phenylalanine or tryptophan, this likely comes from a read error. The J gene is TRBJ1-5, the V gene TRBV7-2; TRBD1 is a possible D gene (5 bases). V lost 1 base to trimming and J lost 4 bases, with 11 bases between them. Germline assignment: CDR1 SGHTA and CDR2 FQGNSA. The CDR3 contains 15 residues. CDR3 DNA: TGTGCCAGCAGCTTAGTGGCAGGGTGGAATCAGCCCCAGCATCTT. It yields the protein CASSLVAGWNQPQHL.

This clonotype was seen many times. V usage is TRBV11-1 and J usage is TRBJ2-1; unclear D gene. With 0 bases removed from V and 6 bases from J, the gap between germline ends came to 9 bases. This CDR3 contains 14 residues. CDR1 SGHAT and CDR2 FQDESV come from the germline V gene (reference sequence). CDR3 protein: CASSLAWAVNEQFF. The CDR3 DNA is TGTGCCAGCAGCTTAGCGTGGGCAGTCAATGAGCAGTTCTTC. The full variable domain, its missing parts supplied by reference TRBV11-1 and TRBJ2-1, is EAEVAQSPRYKITEKSQAVAFWCDPISGHATLYWYRQILGQGPELLVQFQDESVVDDSQLPKDRFSAERLKGVDSTLKIQPAELGDSAMYLCASSLAWAVNEQFFGPGTRLTVL.

This clonotype showed up just once. V gene TRBV15 combines with J gene TRBJ2-5, with 10 bases identical to TRBD2. The length of the CDR3 is 16 residues. In germline, CDR1 is LNHNV, CDR2 YYDKDF (reference sequence). V lost 1 base to trimming and J lost 5 bases; unmatched junction nucleotides: 7. The CDR3, as DNA: TGTGCCACCAGCAGAGCCCTAGCGGGGGCGGCGGAGACCCAGTACTTC. Translated: CATSRALAGAAETQYF.

Ten or more counts support this clonotype. The chain combines TRBV19 with TRBJ2-1, with a possible D match to TRBD2 (6 bases). The germline V gene has CDR1 LNHDA and CDR2 SQIVND (reference sequence). The CDR3 spans 13 residues. Trimming took off 4 bases at V and 7 bases at J, with 11 bases between the two ends. CDR3 amino acids: CASSTGLQNEQFF. Written as DNA, the CDR3 is TGTGCCAGTAGTACCGGACTACAAAATGAGCAGTTCTTC.

This clonotype came up a few times. The missing conserved phenylalanine or tryptophan at the end of this CDR3 makes a read error likely. The gene calls are TRBV20-1 and TRBJ1-2; D might be TRBD1 (6 bases). Trimming removed 5 bases at V and 3 bases at J, with 10 bases between. This CDR3 spans 12 amino acids. CDR1 DFQATT and CDR2 SNEGSKA come from the germline V gene (reference sequence). In DNA, the CDR3 is TGCAGTGCTCTGGACAGAGACTATGGCTACACCCTC. Translation gives CSALDRDYGYTL.

Points on this clonotype: This may be a read error, as it is one base from a much larger clone. It is likely a read error, because the conserved phenylalanine at the end of the CDR3 is missing. Here the CDR3 reads CASSQTGMETQYL. In nucleotides, the CDR3 is TGTGCCAGCAGCCAGACAGGGATGGAGACCCAGTACCTC. The chain couples TRBV12-3 or TRBV12-4 to TRBJ2-5, with 7 bases that match TRBD1. The length of the CDR3 is 13 residues. J was trimmed by 5 bases and V by 6 bases; bases with no gene match: 6.

Notes on this clonotype: A much bigger clone sits one base away, suggesting this may be a read error. Because it lacks the conserved phenylalanine or tryptophan at the end, this CDR3 is likely a read error. V and J are TRBV5-5 and TRBJ1-2; D gene unclear. Trimming left V 6 bases short and J 5 bases short, with 17 bases between. Germline V CDR1 and CDR2: SGHKS, YYEKEE (reference sequence). The length of the CDR3 is 14 residues. CDR3 coding DNA: TGTGCCAGCATCCGGACCCGGGAAATGTATGGCTACACCCTC. The encoded protein is CASIRTREMYGYTL.

This clonotype was counted a few times. V usage is TRBV15 and J usage is TRBJ1-5, with 12 bases identical to TRBD1. The CDR3 length is 15 residues. Germline CDR1 reads LNHNV; CDR2 reads YYDKDF (reference sequence). V dropped 0 bases and J dropped 8; count of bases not matched to a gene: 2. The chain's CDR3 is CATSRDGTGGEPQHF. CDR3 DNA sequence: TGTGCCACCAGCAGAGATGGGACAGGGGGCGAGCCCCAGCATTTT.

This clonotype has a count of ten or more. This chain joins TRBV19 and TRBJ1-5; 7 bases agree with TRBD1. Germline values: CDR1 LNHDA, CDR2 SQIVND (reference sequence). Trimming removed 7 bases from V and 3 bases from J; junction bases left unmatched: 9. CDR3 length equals 15 residues. The CDR3 reads CASMREDRYNQPQHF. In DNA form, the CDR3 reads TGTGCCAGTATGAGAGAGGACAGGTACAATCAGCCCCAGCATTTT.

This clonotype was recorded many times. The chain is built from TRBV20-1 and TRBJ2-7; D is perhaps TRBD2 (6 bases). Germline V gene lookup returns CDR1 DFQATT and CDR2 SNEGSKA (reference sequence). Trimming took off 2 bases at V and 3 bases at J, with 14 bases between the two ends. This CDR3 has 14 residues. The CDR3 DNA is TGCAGTGCTAGATATCCGGCGGGAAACTACGAGCAGTACTTC. It specifies CSARYPAGNYEQYF.

This clonotype has only a few counts. This may come from a read error, since a much larger clone is one base off. This chain joins TRBV19 and TRBJ2-3; 10 positions match TRBD2. V trimming: 3 bases; J trimming: 4 bases; junction bases outside the gene matches: 4. The CDR3 has 15 amino acids. Per the germline V gene, CDR1 is LNHDA and CDR2 is SQIVND (reference sequence). The CDR3 is CASSIRGTSADTQYF. CDR3 nucleotides: TGTGCCAGTAGTATCCGGGGGACTAGCGCAGATACGCAGTATTTT. The full variable domain, its missing parts supplied by reference TRBV19 and TRBJ2-3, is DGGITQSPKYLFRKEGQNVTLSCEQNLNHDAMYWYRQDPGQGLRLIYYSQIVNDFQKGDIAEGYSVSREKKESFPLTVTSAQKNPTAFYLCASSIRGTSADTQYFGPGTRLTVL.

In its sample, this clonotype was seen many times. This sequence joins TRBV2 and TRBJ1-2; perhaps TRBD1 as D (5 bases). Trimming removed 4 bases from V and 5 bases from J, with 11 bases in between. This CDR3 spans 13 amino acids. Germline CDR1 reads SNHLY; CDR2 reads FYNNEI. CDR3 nucleotides: TGTGCCAGCAGTGGGAAAGGGGATTATGGCTACACCTTC. It encodes CASSGKGDYGYTF. The full variable domain, in which reference TRBV2 and TRBJ1-2 provide the parts outside the CDR3, is EPEVTQTPSHQVTQMGQEVILRCVPISNHLYFYWYRQILGQKVEFLVSFYNNEISEKSEIFDDQFSVERPDGSNFTLKIRSTKLEDSAMYFCASSGKGDYGYTFGSGTRLTVV.

This clonotype was counted at least ten times. V usage is TRBV20-1 and J usage is TRBJ1-3; no clear D. The CDR3 sequence is 15 residues long. V was trimmed by 5 bases and J by 2 bases, leaving 16 bases between them. The germline V gene encodes CDR1 DFQATT and CDR2 SNEGSKA (reference sequence). The CDR3 DNA follows: TGCAGTGCTCCGCCGGCCAAAGGCCCTGGAAACACCATATATTTT. Translated: CSAPPAKGPGNTIYF.

Only a few counts were recorded for this clonotype. A read error may account for a junction end that differs from germline. This chain connects TRBV6-5 to TRBJ2-7; 7 nucleotides align to TRBD1. This CDR3 region has 15 residues. Germline V gives CDR1 MNHEY, CDR2 SVGAGI. The CDR3 DNA reads as TGTGCCAGCTGTTACTCGATCGGACAGGACTACGAGCAGTACTTC. Protein product: CASCYSIGQDYEQYF.

This clonotype was recorded a few times. The rearrangement joins TRBV11-1 to TRBJ2-1; maybe TRBD1 (6 bases). Looked up from germline, CDR1 is SGHAT and CDR2 is FQDESV (reference sequence). The CDR3 totals 19 residues. Trimming removed 3 bases at V and 7 bases at J, with 28 bases between. CDR3 in amino acids: CASSFTLNYQGQPRNEQFF. CDR3 sequence (DNA): TGTGCCAGCAGCTTCACCCTCAATTATCAAGGACAGCCTAGGAATGAGCAGTTCTTC.

As for this clonotype: The final CDR3 position lacks the conserved phenylalanine or tryptophan, pointing to a likely read error. The genes are TRBV10-3 and TRBJ2-3; a possible D gene is TRBD2 (6 bases). V lost 2 bases to trimming and J lost 1 base, with 10 bases between them. The CDR3 consists of 15 residues. CDR1 is ENHRY and CDR2 is SYGVKD in the germline V gene. The CDR3, as DNA: TGTGCCATCAGTGAGGCGGGGCAGGGCACAGATACGCAGTATCTT. It is translated as CAISEAGQGTDTQYL.

To note about this clonotype: A read error may explain this, as a much larger clone is one base away. This rearrangement joins TRBV7-9 to TRBJ1-3; D not certain. Germline CDR1 and CDR2: SEHNR and FQNEAQ (reference sequence). This CDR3 is built from 13 residues. In DNA form, the CDR3 reads TGTGCCGGCAGCTTAGTGGACGGAAACACCATATATTTT. Encoded protein: CAGSLVDGNTIYF. The full variable domain, rest sourced from reference TRBV7-9 and TRBJ1-3, is DTGVSQNPRHKITKRGQNVTFRCDPISEHNRLYWYRQTLGQGPEFLTYFQNEAQLEKSRLLSDRFSAERPKGSFSTLEIQRTEQGDSAMYLCAGSLVDGNTIYFGEGSWLTVV.

The chain combines TRBV15 with TRBJ1-6, with D possibly being TRBD1 (5 bases). V gave up 0 bases and J gave up 4 bases, with 13 bases separating them. The CDR3 sequence is 17 residues long. Germline loops: CDR1 LNHNV, CDR2 YYDKDF (reference sequence). CDR3 residues: CATSRDGRAGYNSPLHF. The CDR3 nucleotides read TGTGCCACCAGCAGAGACGGGAGGGCAGGGTATAATTCACCCCTCCACTTT.

This clonotype was seen more than once but under ten times. The chain links TRBV3-1 to TRBJ2-1; TRBD2 matches 14 bases. The V segment lost 5 bases and the J segment 12 bases; nucleotides outside the gene matches: 6. The CDR3 length is 14 residues. Per the germline V gene, CDR1 is LGHDT and CDR2 is YNNKEL (reference sequence). The DNA for the CDR3 is TGTGCCAGCAGCAAAGGACTAGCGGGGGGTGGGCAGTTCTTC. Its translation: CASSKGLAGGGQFF.

This clonotype was recorded many times. V and J are TRBV7-9 and TRBJ2-7; 11 positions agree with TRBD1. Unmatched junction bases numbered 2, after V lost 2 bases and J lost 2 bases. CDR1 is SEHNR and CDR2 is FQNEAQ in the germline V gene (reference sequence). The CDR3 covers 15 residues. The CDR3 here is CASSLWDRGAYEQYF. In DNA, the CDR3 is TGTGCCAGCAGCTTATGGGACAGGGGGGCCTACGAGCAGTACTTC. Full variable domain (missing parts from reference TRBV7-9 and TRBJ2-7): DTGVSQNPRHKITKRGQNVTFRCDPISEHNRLYWYRQTLGQGPEFLTYFQNEAQLEKSRLLSDRFSAERPKGSFSTLEIQRTEQGDSAMYLCASSLWDRGAYEQYFGPGTRLTVT.

Note on this clonotype: It may be a read error: a sequence one base away is much more abundant. Since no conserved phenylalanine or tryptophan closes the CDR3, a read error is the likely cause. The chain has TRBV2 and TRBJ1-2; TRBD1 might be the D (5 bases). The CDR3 spans 13 residues. Per germline, CDR1 SNHLY and CDR2 FYNNEI. V shed 5 bases and J shed 5 bases, with 12 bases lying between them. CDR3 sequence: CASSLRQGYGYTL. The CDR3 DNA follows: TGTGCCAGCAGTTTACGGCAGGGTTATGGCTACACCCTC.

This clonotype was seen many times. V is TRBV29-1 and J is TRBJ1-2; D is perhaps TRBD1 (5 bases). CDR3 length: 12 amino acids. Germline values: CDR1 SQVTM, CDR2 ANQGSEA. V lost 3 bases and J lost 6, with 11 bases in between. This chain's CDR3 is CSVDVAGNGYTF. As DNA, the CDR3 is TGCAGCGTTGATGTTGCAGGGAATGGCTACACCTTC.

This clonotype was observed a few times. The CDR3 coding sequence is TGTGCCAGCAGCTCACCCCCGGGACAGAGAGGCTATGGCTACACCTTC. Translated: CASSSPPGQRGYGYTF. The J gene is TRBJ1-2, the V gene TRBV11-2; 7 bases fit TRBD1. Germline lookup yields CDR1 SGHAT and CDR2 FQNNGV. This CDR3 region has 16 residues. The trim removed 4 bases at V and 4 bases at J, leaving 12 bases unmatched.

This clonotype was counted many times. The V and J genes are TRBV20-1 and TRBJ2-5; 9 bases are a match to TRBD1. CDR3 length: 14 residues. Per germline, CDR1 DFQATT and CDR2 SNEGSKA (reference sequence). The V segment lost 5 bases and the J segment 5 bases; nucleotides outside the gene matches: 9. The CDR3 DNA sequence: TGCAGTGCTGTCGACAGGGGGGATAGGGAGACCCAGTACTTC. Its protein product is CSAVDRGDRETQYF.

About this clonotype: With a much larger clone just one base away, this may be a read error. The chain is built from TRBV11-2 and TRBJ1-6, with 7 bases lining up with TRBD1. This CDR3 comprises 17 residues. Looked up from germline, CDR1 is SGHAT and CDR2 is FQNNGV. V lost 5 bases to trimming and J lost 8 bases; unmatched junction nucleotides: 15. The CDR3 DNA follows: TGTGCCAGCAGCCACCGATCCCGGGACAGTCGAGATTCACCCCTCCACTTT. This gives the protein CASSHRSRDSRDSPLHF. The full variable domain, rest sourced from reference TRBV11-2 and TRBJ1-6, is EAGVAQSPRYKIIEKRQSVAFWCNPISGHATLYWYQQILGQGPKLLIQFQNNGVVDDSQLPKDRFSAERLKGVDSTLKIQPAKLEDSAVYLCASSHRSRDSRDSPLHFGNGTRLTVT.

The table lists this clonotype with many counts. The CDR3 spells CSARPAQGANNSPLHF. The DNA of the CDR3 is TGCAGTGCTAGACCTGCACAGGGGGCGAATAATTCACCCCTCCACTTT. This chain uses TRBV20-1 with TRBJ1-6; 9 positions match TRBD1. The CDR3 spans 16 residues. V lost 2 bases to trimming and J lost 5 bases; unmatched junction nucleotides: 7. Per germline, CDR1 DFQATT and CDR2 SNEGSKA (reference sequence).

There are many counts of this clonotype. J is TRBJ2-3 and V is TRBV12-3 or TRBV12-4; 10 nucleotides agree with TRBD2. V dropped 2 bases and J dropped 4; count of bases not matched to a gene: 3. This CDR3 contains 15 residues. DNA for the CDR3: TGTGCCAGCAGTTTAAGCGGGAGGGGCGCAGATACGCAGTATTTT. Its translation: CASSLSGRGADTQYF.